The 29 T cell receptor beta chains below come from one sample, sequenced in a study of CD8+ T cells in alopecia areata. The treatment here: oral pan-JAK inhibitor, 5-10 mg twice daily. Investigators isolated RNA and reverse transcribed it into cDNA to act as the sequencing template. The data were produced by immunoSEQ multiplex PCR, yet TCRdb's version contains in-frame clones alone and is incomplete. The table records about 190,000 clones, around 60% of them present only once. The sample consisted of CD4+ T cells sorted from blood, taken around week 50, from a patient treated with tofacitinib. The receptor set was obtained from a human donor with alopecia areata.

V and J are TRBV9 and TRBJ1-2; 9 bases map to TRBD1. The CDR3 covers 12 residues. Germline trimming cut 4 bases from V and 10 bases from J; bases unmatched to any gene: 5. Germline assignment: CDR1 SGDLS and CDR2 YYNGEE. This CDR3 reads CASSPRTGVYTF. In DNA, the CDR3 is TGTGCCAGCAGCCCGCGGACAGGGGTCTACACCTTC.

The DNA of the CDR3 is TGTGCCAGCAGCCAAACGGGTCGGGATACGCAGTATTTT. Protein product: CASSQTGRDTQYF. The chain uses TRBV14 and TRBJ2-3; D not resolved. There are 13 residues in the CDR3. V was cut by 2 bases and J by 6 bases, with 9 bases left in between. The germline CDR1 and CDR2 sequences are SGHDN and FVKESK.

This clone was picked up many times. The V call is TRBV4-3, the J call TRBJ2-3; D perhaps matches TRBD1 (6 bases). V lost 0 bases, J lost 10 bases, and 8 bases lay in between. Germline CDR1 and CDR2: LGHNA and YSLEER. The CDR3 has 12 amino acids. The CDR3 bases are TGCGCCAGCAGCCAAGACAGGGGATCGCAGTATTTT. Protein product: CASSQDRGSQYF.

The rearrangement links TRBV5-3 to TRBJ1-1; no reliable D call. TRBV5-3 is treated as an ORF (open reading frame) with a function not yet certain. The CDR3 has 13 residues. Deletions cut 5 bases from V and 1 base from J, with 9 bases between. Here the CDR3 reads CARRPRGNTEAFF. The CDR3 DNA reads TGTGCCAGAAGGCCCCGGGGGAACACTGAAGCTTTCTTT.

This rearrangement joins TRBV5-1 to TRBJ1-2; 10 positions match TRBD1. The ends lost 5 bases at V and 6 bases at J; junction bases unmatched: 10. Germline loops: CDR1 SGHRS, CDR2 YFSETQ. The length of the CDR3 is 15 residues. In DNA form, the CDR3 reads TGCGCCAGCAGTTTGATGGACAGGGGGTACCATGGCTACACCTTC. It encodes CASSLMDRGYHGYTF.

The chain joins TRBV5-1 to TRBJ2-7; TRBD1 aligns across 11 bases. The CDR3 spans 16 residues. CDR1 and CDR2 from the germline V gene are SGHRS and YFSETQ. The ends lost 4 bases at V and 4 bases at J; junction bases unmatched: 10. This CDR3 is CASSKTTGQGGYEQYF. CDR3 nucleotides: TGCGCCAGCAGCAAGACCACGGGACAGGGGGGGTACGAGCAGTACTTC.

This clone has a handful of counts. Other DNA sequences in this sample translate to the same CDR3. The V and J genes are TRBV27 and TRBJ2-2; D gene uncertain. The germline V and J ends were trimmed by 3 bases and 3 bases, with 2 bases remaining between them. The CDR3 has 12 amino acids. In germline, CDR1 is MNHEY, CDR2 SMNVEV (reference sequence). Here the CDR3 reads CASSFYTGELFF. CDR3 sequence (DNA): TGTGCCAGCAGTTTCTACACCGGGGAGCTGTTTTTT.

The V and J genes are TRBV10-3 and TRBJ1-2, with D perhaps matching TRBD1 (5 bases). The CDR3 extends over 13 amino acids. From germline, CDR1 is ENHRY and CDR2 SYGVKD. V was trimmed by 10 bases and J by 2 bases, leaving 14 bases between them. The CDR3 DNA follows: TGTGCCACCCTTGGGGCAGGGAACTATGGCTACACCTTC. It encodes CATLGAGNYGYTF.

This chain connects TRBV9 to TRBJ2-1; D perhaps matches TRBD2 (5 bases). The CDR3 consists of 14 residues. Trimming removed 3 bases from V and 2 bases from J, with 9 bases in between. In germline, CDR1 is SGDLS, CDR2 YYNGEE. For the CDR3, the DNA is TGTGCCAGCAGCGCTCTCGGGGCCTACAATGAGCAGTTCTTC. Its protein is CASSALGAYNEQFF. Using reference TRBV9 and TRBJ2-1 for the parts outside the CDR3, the full variable domain is DSGVTQTPKHLITATGQRVTLRCSPRSGDLSVYWYQQSLDQGLQFLIQYYNGEERAKGNILERFSAQQFPDLHSELNLSSLELGDSALYFCASSALGAYNEQFFGPGTRLTVL.

This clone was observed a few times. The CDR3 DNA sequence: TGTGCCAGCAGCTTGGGGAGTAACCCTAACTATGGCTACACCTTC. Encoded protein: CASSLGSNPNYGYTF. The rearrangement links TRBV5-6 to TRBJ1-2, with D unresolved. The V end was cut by 0 bases, the J end by 0 bases, with 9 bases between. Germline V gene data show CDR1 as SGHDT and CDR2 as YYEEEE. The CDR3 has 15 amino acids.

This chain joins TRBV4-3 and TRBJ1-2; TRBD1 aligns across 8 bases. Trimming took 7 bases from V and 3 from J; bases not matched to a gene: 7. The CDR3 extends over 14 amino acids. Per the germline V gene, CDR1 is LGHNA and CDR2 is YSLEER. As DNA, the CDR3 is TGCGCCAGCAAGAAGGCAGGGGGCGACTATGGCTACACCTTC. Translation gives CASKKAGGDYGYTF.

Regarding this clone: This same CDR3 is encoded by further DNA sequences in the sample. The chain carries TRBV29-1 and TRBJ1-1; no definite D call. The CDR3 consists of 10 residues. The V gene lost 7 bases and the J gene lost 2 bases, with 5 bases spanning the gap. Germline-derived CDR1 and CDR2 are SQVTM and ANQGSEA. CDR3 DNA: TGCAGCGCCGGAAACACTGAAGCTTTCTTT. Translating it yields CSAGNTEAFF.

This clone has a handful of counts. This sequence joins TRBV7-2 and TRBJ1-6, with D unclear. Trimming removed 3 bases at V and 2 bases at J, with 5 bases between. The CDR3 has 14 amino acids. Germline V lookup: CDR1 SGHTA, CDR2 FQGNSA. The CDR3 reads CASSLGTYNSPLHF. DNA for the CDR3: TGTGCCAGCAGCTTGGGGACCTATAATTCACCCCTCCACTTT.

This clone has just one count. This chain uses TRBV11-2 with TRBJ2-7, with TRBD1 identical over 9 bases. The CDR3 contains 15 residues. V lost 4 bases to trimming and J lost 0 bases; unmatched junction nucleotides: 4. Germline CDR1 and CDR2: SGHAT and FQNNGV. The CDR3 protein is CASSYGTGSSYEQYF. In DNA form, the CDR3 reads TGTGCCAGCAGCTACGGGACAGGGAGCTCCTACGAGCAGTACTTC.

There are a few counts of this clone. This sequence joins TRBV30 and TRBJ1-2, with D possibly being TRBD1 (5 bases). CDR1 is GTSNPN, CDR2 SVGIG, per germline (reference sequence). V was pared by 3 bases and J by 4 bases, with 18 bases between. The length of the CDR3 is 15 residues. CDR3 in amino acids: CAWRFTGDLRYGYTF. CDR3 coding DNA: TGTGCCTGGAGATTTACGGGGGACCTCCGCTATGGCTACACCTTC.

The chain uses TRBV25-1 and TRBJ2-7; unclear D gene. The germline V gene encodes CDR1 MGHDK and CDR2 SYGVNS. V lost 2 bases and J lost 7, with 15 bases in between. The CDR3 runs 14 residues. The CDR3 is CASSEAGPAIEQYF. The CDR3, as DNA: TGTGCCAGCAGTGAAGCTGGGCCAGCGATAGAGCAGTACTTC.

The CDR3 DNA sequence: TGCAGCGTTAGGGGGGGGCCCTACAATGAGCAGTTCTTC. This encodes CSVRGGPYNEQFF. V usage is TRBV29-1 and J usage is TRBJ2-1, with a tentative D call TRBD2 (7 bases). CDR1 and CDR2 from the germline V gene are SQVTM and ANQGSEA. This CDR3 has 13 amino acids. V lost 5 bases, J lost 2 bases, and 10 bases lay in between.

V gene TRBV2 combines with J gene TRBJ2-1, with TRBD2 matching over 10 bases. J was trimmed by 2 bases and V by 4 bases; bases with no gene match: 2. CDR1 and CDR2 (germline): SNHLY, FYNNEI. CDR3 length: 15 residues. In DNA form, the CDR3 reads TGTGCCAGCAGTGTAGCGGGGGGTACCTACAATGAGCAGTTCTTC. As protein: CASSVAGGTYNEQFF. Supplemented by reference TRBV2 and TRBJ2-1, the full variable domain reads EPEVTQTPSHQVTQMGQEVILRCVPISNHLYFYWYRQILGQKVEFLVSFYNNEISEKSEIFDDQFSVERPDGSNFTLKIRSTKLEDSAMYFCASSVAGGTYNEQFFGPGTRLTVL.

The chain carries TRBV30 and TRBJ1-5; no reliable D call. V was clipped by 1 base and J by 7 bases, with 11 bases between them. The germline gives CDR1 GTSNPN, CDR2 SVGIG (reference sequence). The CDR3 contains 13 residues. The CDR3: CAWSGQSGQPQHF. The CDR3 DNA reads as TGTGCCTGGAGTGGGCAGTCTGGGCAGCCCCAGCATTTT.

This rearrangement joins TRBV29-1 to TRBJ2-3; D is uncertain. Germline assignment: CDR1 SQVTM and CDR2 ANQGSEA. Trimming took 4 bases from V and 1 from J, leaving 6 bases between them. The CDR3 totals 12 residues. Here the CDR3 reads CSVVFGTDTQYF. DNA of the CDR3: TGCAGCGTTGTCTTCGGCACAGATACGCAGTATTTT.

This clone was observed a few times. The genes are TRBV29-1 and TRBJ2-5; D remains ambiguous. Trimming left V 3 bases short and J 5 bases short, with 16 bases between. The CDR3 contains 14 residues. From germline, CDR1 is SQVTM and CDR2 ANQGSEA. CDR3 region: CSVDRADLGETQYF. Written as DNA, the CDR3 is TGCAGCGTTGATAGGGCCGATTTGGGGGAGACCCAGTACTTC.

This clone was counted once. The chain links TRBV25-1 to TRBJ2-5, with D possibly TRBD1 on 6 matching bases. V was clipped by 3 bases and J by 4 bases, with 21 bases between them. The germline V gene encodes CDR1 MGHDK and CDR2 SYGVNS. The CDR3 is 17 residues long. The CDR3: CASSEKQGNNPRETQYF. The CDR3 coding sequence is TGTGCCAGCAGTGAGAAACAGGGTAACAATCCGCGAGAGACCCAGTACTTC.

The chain combines TRBV29-1 with TRBJ2-3; tentative D call: TRBD2 (6 bases). V lost 4 bases to trimming and J lost 1 base, with 18 bases between them. This CDR3 comprises 16 residues. The V gene's germline CDR1 is SQVTM and CDR2 ANQGSEA. In DNA, the CDR3 is TGCAGCGTTGCGGGACTCCGGGGGAGAGGCACAGATACGCAGTATTTT. Protein product: CSVAGLRGRGTDTQYF.

This clone was detected only a few times. The genes are TRBV5-4 and TRBJ1-2; D is unresolved. This CDR3 is 12 amino acids long. Germline V lookup: CDR1 SGHNT, CDR2 YYREEE (reference sequence). V lost 2 bases and J 7 bases, leaving 9 bases between the germline ends. The DNA of the CDR3 is TGTGCCAGCAGCTTCGAACGGGGTGGCTACACCTTC. This translates into CASSFERGGYTF.

The chain uses TRBV2 and TRBJ1-2; 7 bases fit TRBD1. Germline CDR1 is SNHLY and CDR2 is FYNNEI. CDR3 length equals 14 residues. The ends lost 8 bases at V and 8 bases at J; junction bases unmatched: 14. The CDR3 region is CASSDRATMWGYTF. The CDR3 DNA is TGTGCCAGCTCCGACAGGGCTACTATGTGGGGCTACACCTTC.

V usage is TRBV29-1 and J usage is TRBJ1-2; D remains ambiguous. Germline assignment: CDR1 SQVTM and CDR2 ANQGSEA. The CDR3 contains 15 residues. V lost 0 bases, J lost 1 base, and 12 bases lay in between. CDR3 bases: TGCAGCGTTGAAGATCGGGTTGAGGATAACTATGGCTACACCTTC. It is translated as CSVEDRVEDNYGYTF.

This clone was counted between two and nine times. The rearrangement joins TRBV7-2 to TRBJ2-3; D is uncertain. Trimming took off 5 bases at V and 4 bases at J, with 10 bases between the two ends. Germline assignment: CDR1 SGHTA and CDR2 FQGNSA. This CDR3 comprises 13 residues. The CDR3 spells CASSVAISDTQYF. The CDR3 DNA is TGTGCCAGCAGCGTGGCCATCTCAGATACGCAGTATTTT. The entire variable domain, with the rest obtained from reference TRBV7-2 and TRBJ2-3, is as follows: GAGVSQSPSNKVTEKGKDVELRCDPISGHTALYWYRQSLGQGLEFLIYFQGNSAPDKSGLPSDRFSAERTGGSVSTLTIQRTQQEDSAVYLCASSVAISDTQYFGPGTRLTVL.

This clone was seen a handful of times. CDR3 in DNA: TGTGCCAGCAGTGTAAAGGACAGGGGGTCGGGTGAGCAGTTCTTC. This sequence encodes CASSVKDRGSGEQFF. The chain has TRBV25-1 and TRBJ2-1, with TRBD1 identical over 10 bases. The CDR3 is 15 residues long. Looked up from germline, CDR1 is MGHDK and CDR2 is SYGVNS. The J segment lost 9 bases and the V segment lost 4 bases, leaving 9 bases of the junction unmatched.

V gene TRBV7-3 combines with J gene TRBJ1-1; D uncertain. The CDR3 runs 14 residues. Germline V lookup: CDR1 SGHTA, CDR2 FQGTGA. V gave up 0 bases and J gave up 1 base, with 6 bases separating them. The CDR3 here is CASSLTAGNTEAFF. CDR3 DNA sequence: TGTGCCAGCAGCTTAACTGCAGGGAACACTGAAGCTTTCTTT. The complete variable domain, with remaining parts taken from reference TRBV7-3 and TRBJ1-1, reads GAGVSQTPSNKVTEKGKYVELRCDPISGHTALYWYRQSLGQGPEFLIYFQGTGAADDSGLPNDRFFAVRPEGSVSTLKIQRTERGDSAVYLCASSLTAGNTEAFFGQGTRLTVV.